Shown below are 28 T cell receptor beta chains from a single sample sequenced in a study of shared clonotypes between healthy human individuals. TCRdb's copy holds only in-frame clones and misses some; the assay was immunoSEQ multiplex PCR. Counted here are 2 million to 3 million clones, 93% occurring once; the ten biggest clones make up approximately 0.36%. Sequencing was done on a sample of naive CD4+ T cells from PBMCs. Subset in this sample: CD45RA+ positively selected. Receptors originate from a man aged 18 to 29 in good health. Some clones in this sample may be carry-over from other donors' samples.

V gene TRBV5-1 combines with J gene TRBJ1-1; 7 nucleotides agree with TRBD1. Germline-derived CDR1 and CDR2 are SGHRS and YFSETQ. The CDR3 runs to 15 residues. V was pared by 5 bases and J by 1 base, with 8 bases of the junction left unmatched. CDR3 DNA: TGCGCCAGCAGAAGTCAGGGGGTAGGGAACACTGAAGCTTTCTTT. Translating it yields CASRSQGVGNTEAFF.

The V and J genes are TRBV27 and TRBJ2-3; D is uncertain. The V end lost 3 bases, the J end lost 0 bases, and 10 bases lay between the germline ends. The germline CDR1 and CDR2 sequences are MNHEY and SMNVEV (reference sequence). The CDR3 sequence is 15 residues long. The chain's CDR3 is CASSFIPRSTDTQYF. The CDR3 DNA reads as TGTGCCAGCAGTTTTATCCCCAGGAGCACAGATACGCAGTATTTT.

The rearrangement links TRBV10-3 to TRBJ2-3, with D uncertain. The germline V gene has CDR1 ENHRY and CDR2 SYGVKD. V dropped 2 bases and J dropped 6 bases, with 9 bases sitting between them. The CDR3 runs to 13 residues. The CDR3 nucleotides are TGTGCCATCAGTGAGGCACACCGGGATACGCAGTATTTT. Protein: CAISEAHRDTQYF.

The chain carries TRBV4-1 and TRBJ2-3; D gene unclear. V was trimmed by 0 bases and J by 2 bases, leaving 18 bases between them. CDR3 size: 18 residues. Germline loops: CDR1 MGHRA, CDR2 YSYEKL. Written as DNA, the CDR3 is TGCGCCAGCAGCCAAGAAGGTCTTGGAGCGAACCCCACAGATACGCAGTATTTT. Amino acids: CASSQEGLGANPTDTQYF.

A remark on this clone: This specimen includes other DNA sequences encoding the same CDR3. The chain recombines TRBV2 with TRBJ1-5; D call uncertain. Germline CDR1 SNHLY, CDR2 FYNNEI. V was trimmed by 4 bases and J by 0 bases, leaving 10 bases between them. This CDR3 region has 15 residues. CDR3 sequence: CASSVGGISNQPQHF. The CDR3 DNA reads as TGTGCCAGCAGTGTCGGCGGAATTAGCAATCAGCCCCAGCATTTT.

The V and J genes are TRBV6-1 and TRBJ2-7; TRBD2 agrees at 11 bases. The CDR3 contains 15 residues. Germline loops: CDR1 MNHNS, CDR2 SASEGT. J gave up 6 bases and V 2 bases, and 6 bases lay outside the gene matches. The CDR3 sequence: CASSERGSGRGEQYF. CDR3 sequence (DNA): TGTGCCAGCAGTGAAAGGGGTAGCGGGAGGGGCGAGCAGTACTTC.

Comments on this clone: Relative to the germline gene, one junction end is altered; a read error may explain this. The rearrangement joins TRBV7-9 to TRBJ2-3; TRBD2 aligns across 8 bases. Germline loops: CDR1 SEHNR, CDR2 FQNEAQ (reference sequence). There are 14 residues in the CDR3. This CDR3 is CASTLAGRADTQYF. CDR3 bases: TGTGCCAGCACCTTAGCGGGGCGGGCGGATACGCAGTATTTT.

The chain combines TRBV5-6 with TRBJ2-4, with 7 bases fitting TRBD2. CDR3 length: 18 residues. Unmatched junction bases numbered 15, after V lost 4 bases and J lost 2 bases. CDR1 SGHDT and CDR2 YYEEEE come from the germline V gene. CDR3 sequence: CASSPMQADGGSKNIQYF. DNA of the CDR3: TGTGCCAGCAGCCCGATGCAAGCTGACGGGGGGTCCAAAAACATTCAGTACTTC.

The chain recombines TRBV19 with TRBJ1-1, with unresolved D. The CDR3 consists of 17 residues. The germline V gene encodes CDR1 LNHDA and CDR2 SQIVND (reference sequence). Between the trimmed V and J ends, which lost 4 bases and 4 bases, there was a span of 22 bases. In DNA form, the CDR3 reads TGTGCCAGTAGTAATTTTATTCGGGTCGGTGGGAGCACTGAAGCTTTCTTT. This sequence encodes CASSNFIRVGGSTEAFF. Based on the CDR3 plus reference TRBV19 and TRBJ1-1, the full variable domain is DGGITQSPKYLFRKEGQNVTLSCEQNLNHDAMYWYRQDPGQGLRLIYYSQIVNDFQKGDIAEGYSVSREKKESFPLTVTSAQKNPTAFYLCASSNFIRVGGSTEAFFGQGTRLTVV.

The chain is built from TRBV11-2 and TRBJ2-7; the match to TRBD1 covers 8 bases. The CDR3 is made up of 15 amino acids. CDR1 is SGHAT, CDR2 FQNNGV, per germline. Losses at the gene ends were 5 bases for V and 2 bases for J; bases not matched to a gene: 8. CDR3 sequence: CASSQGQVGAYEQYF. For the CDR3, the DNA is TGTGCCAGCAGCCAGGGACAGGTTGGGGCCTACGAGCAGTACTTC.

As DNA, the CDR3 is TGTGCCAGCAGCTCCCGGCGGGGGTCCCAAGAGACCCAGTACTTC. Encoded protein: CASSSRRGSQETQYF. V usage is TRBV7-7 and J usage is TRBJ2-5; 7 bases are a match to TRBD2. There are 15 residues in the CDR3. Germline V gene sequence: CDR1 SSHAT, CDR2 FNYEAQ (reference sequence). J gave up 1 base and V 4 bases, and 6 bases lay outside the gene matches.

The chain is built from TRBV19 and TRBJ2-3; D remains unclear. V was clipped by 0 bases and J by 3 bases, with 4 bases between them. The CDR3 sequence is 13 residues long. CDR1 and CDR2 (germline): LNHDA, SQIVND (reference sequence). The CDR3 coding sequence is TGTGCCAGTAGTATAGAAGGGACAGATACGCAGTATTTT. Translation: CASSIEGTDTQYF.

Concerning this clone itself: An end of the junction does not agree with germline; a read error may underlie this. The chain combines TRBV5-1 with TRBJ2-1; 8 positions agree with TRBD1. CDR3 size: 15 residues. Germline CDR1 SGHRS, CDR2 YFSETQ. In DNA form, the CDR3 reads TGCGCCAGCAGTTTGGACAGGGCCGGGAACAATGAGCAGTTCTTC. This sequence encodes CASSLDRAGNNEQFF.

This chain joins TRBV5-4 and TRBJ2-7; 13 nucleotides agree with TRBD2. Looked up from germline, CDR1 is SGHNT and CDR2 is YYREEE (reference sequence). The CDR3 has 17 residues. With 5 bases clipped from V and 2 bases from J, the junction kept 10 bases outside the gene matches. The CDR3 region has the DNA TGTGCCAGCAGTCGTGGACTAGCGGGAGCCTCCCCCTACGAGCAGTACTTC. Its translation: CASSRGLAGASPYEQYF.

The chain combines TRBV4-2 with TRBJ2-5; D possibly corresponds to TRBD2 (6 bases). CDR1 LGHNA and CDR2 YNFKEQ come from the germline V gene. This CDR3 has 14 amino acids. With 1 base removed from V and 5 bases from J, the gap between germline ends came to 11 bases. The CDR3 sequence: CASSQGAGTETQYF. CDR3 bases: TGTGCCAGCAGCCAAGGGGCGGGGACGGAGACCCAGTACTTC.

CDR3 coding DNA: TGTGCCAGCAGTTTATATTTTGGACAGGGCCTCTACGAGCAGTACTTC. This encodes CASSLYFGQGLYEQYF. This sequence joins TRBV27 and TRBJ2-7; 8 bases are shared with TRBD1. Per germline, CDR1 MNHEY and CDR2 SMNVEV (reference sequence). This CDR3 is built from 16 residues. V lost 1 base to trimming and J lost 3 bases; unmatched junction nucleotides: 8.

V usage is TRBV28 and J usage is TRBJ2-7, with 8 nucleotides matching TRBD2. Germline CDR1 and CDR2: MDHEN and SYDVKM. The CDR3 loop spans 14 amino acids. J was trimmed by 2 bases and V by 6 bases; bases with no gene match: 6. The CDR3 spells CASSPNSGAYEQYF. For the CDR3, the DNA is TGTGCCAGCAGCCCGAATAGCGGGGCCTACGAGCAGTACTTC.

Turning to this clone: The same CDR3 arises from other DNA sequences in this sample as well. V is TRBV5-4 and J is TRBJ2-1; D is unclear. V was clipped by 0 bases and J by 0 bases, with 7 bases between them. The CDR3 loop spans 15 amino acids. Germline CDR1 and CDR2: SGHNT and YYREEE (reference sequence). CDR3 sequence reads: CASSLEISSYNEQFF. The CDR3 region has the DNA TGTGCCAGCAGCTTGGAGATAAGCTCCTACAATGAGCAGTTCTTC.

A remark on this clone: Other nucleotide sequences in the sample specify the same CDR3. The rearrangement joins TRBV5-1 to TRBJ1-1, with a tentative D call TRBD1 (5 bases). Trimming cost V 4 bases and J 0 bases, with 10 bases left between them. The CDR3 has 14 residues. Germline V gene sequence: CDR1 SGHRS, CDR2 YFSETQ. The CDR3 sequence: CASSTTGMNTEAFF. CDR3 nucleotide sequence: TGCGCCAGCAGCACCACAGGAATGAACACTGAAGCTTTCTTT.

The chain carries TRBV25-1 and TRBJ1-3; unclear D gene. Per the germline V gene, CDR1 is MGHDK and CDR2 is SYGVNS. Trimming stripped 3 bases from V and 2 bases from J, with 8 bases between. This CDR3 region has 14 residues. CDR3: CASSDHGAGNTIYF. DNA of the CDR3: TGTGCCAGCAGTGATCACGGGGCTGGAAACACCATATATTTT.

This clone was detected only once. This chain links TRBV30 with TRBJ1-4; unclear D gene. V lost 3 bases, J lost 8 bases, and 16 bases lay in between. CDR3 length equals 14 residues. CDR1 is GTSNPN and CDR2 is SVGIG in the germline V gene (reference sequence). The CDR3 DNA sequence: TGTGCCTGGAGCCGAGGACCGGATTGGGAAAAACTGTTTTTT. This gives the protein CAWSRGPDWEKLFF. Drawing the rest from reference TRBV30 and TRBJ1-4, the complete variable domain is SQTIHQWPATLVQPVGSPLSLECTVEGTSNPNLYWYRQAAGRGLQLLFYSVGIGQISSEVPQNLSASRPQDRQFILSSKKLLLSDSGFYLCAWSRGPDWEKLFFGSGTQLSVL.

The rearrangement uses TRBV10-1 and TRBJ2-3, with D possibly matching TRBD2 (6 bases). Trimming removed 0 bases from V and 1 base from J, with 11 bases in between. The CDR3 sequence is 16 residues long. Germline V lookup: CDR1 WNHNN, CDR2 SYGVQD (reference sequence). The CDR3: CASSESGGLGTDTQYF. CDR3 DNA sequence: TGCGCCAGCAGTGAGTCCGGAGGGTTAGGCACAGATACGCAGTATTTT.

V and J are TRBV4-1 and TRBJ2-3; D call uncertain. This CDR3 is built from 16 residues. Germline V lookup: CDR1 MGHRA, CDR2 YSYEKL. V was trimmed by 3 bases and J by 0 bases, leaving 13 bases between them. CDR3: CASSQYARPSTDTQYF. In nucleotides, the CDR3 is TGCGCCAGCAGCCAGTACGCGCGACCAAGCACAGATACGCAGTATTTT.

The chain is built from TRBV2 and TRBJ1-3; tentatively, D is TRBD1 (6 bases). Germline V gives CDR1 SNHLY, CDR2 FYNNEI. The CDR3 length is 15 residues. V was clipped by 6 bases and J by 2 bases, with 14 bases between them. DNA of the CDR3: TGTGCCAGCAGCTTGGACAGTGGAGCTGGAAACACCATATATTTT. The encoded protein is CASSLDSGAGNTIYF.

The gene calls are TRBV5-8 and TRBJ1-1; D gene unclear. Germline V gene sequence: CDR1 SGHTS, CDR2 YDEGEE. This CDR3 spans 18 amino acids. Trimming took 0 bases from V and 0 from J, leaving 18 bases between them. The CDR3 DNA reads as TGTGCCAGCAGCTTGGCCAGTGGTATTCAGGTCCTGAACACTGAAGCTTTCTTT. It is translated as CASSLASGIQVLNTEAFF. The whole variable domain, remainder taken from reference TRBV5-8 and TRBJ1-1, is EAGVTQSPTHLIKTRGQQATLRCSPISGHTSVYWYQQALGLGLQFLLWYDEGEERNRGNFPPRFSGRQFPNYSSELNVNALELEDSALYLCASSLASGIQVLNTEAFFGQGTRLTVV.

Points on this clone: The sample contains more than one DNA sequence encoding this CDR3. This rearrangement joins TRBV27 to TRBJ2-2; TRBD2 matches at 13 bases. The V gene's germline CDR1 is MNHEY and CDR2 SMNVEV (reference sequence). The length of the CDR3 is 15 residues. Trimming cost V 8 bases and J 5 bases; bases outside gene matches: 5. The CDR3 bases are TGTGCCAGCCGTAGACTAGCGGGAGGTACCGGGGAGCTGTTTTTT. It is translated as CASRRLAGGTGELFF.

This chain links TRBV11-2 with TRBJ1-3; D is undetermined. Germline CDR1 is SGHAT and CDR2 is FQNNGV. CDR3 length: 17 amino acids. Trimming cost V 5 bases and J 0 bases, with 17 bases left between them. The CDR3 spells CASSRLGRNPSGNTIYF. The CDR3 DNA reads TGTGCCAGCAGCCGCCTTGGCCGGAACCCCTCTGGAAACACCATATATTTT.

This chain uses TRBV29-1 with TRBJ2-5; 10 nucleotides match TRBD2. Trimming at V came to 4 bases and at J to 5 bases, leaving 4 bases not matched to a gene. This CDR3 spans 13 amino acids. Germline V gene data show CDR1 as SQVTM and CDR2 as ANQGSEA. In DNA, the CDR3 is TGCAGCGTTGCCACTAGCGGGATGGAGACCCAGTACTTC. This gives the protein CSVATSGMETQYF.